The text below deals with one TCR beta chain. Original processing notes: From reference gene primer amplification, estimates of nucleated cell counts were derived. TCRdb's copy holds only in-frame clones and misses some; the assay was immunoSEQ multiplex PCR. The V and J calls and clone size are taken from that table; D and trimming were inferred from the DNA. Seen here are about 190,000 clones, roughly 90% observed once, and the top ten hold 5% to 7.5%. The CDR3 has 19 amino acids. CDR1 SGDLS and CDR2 YYNGEE come from the germline V gene. The V gene end was trimmed by 0 bases and the J gene end by 2 bases; junction bases not matched to a gene: 10. The data derive from a study of blood T cell repertoires in COVID-19. Whole-study context: Sites in the United States, Italy and Spain provided acute and convalescent COVID-19 samples.

The receptor comes from a woman between 35 and 50 years old who had recovered from COVID-19. V and J are TRBV9 and TRBJ2-3; 12 bases agree with TRBD2. The sequenced sample was peripheral blood. CDR3 loop: CASSVVGLAGRDTTDTQYF. The CDR3, as DNA: TGTGCCAGCAGCGTAGTGGGACTAGCGGGCCGCGACACCACAGATACGCAGTATTTT. The complete variable domain, with remaining parts taken from reference TRBV9 and TRBJ2-3, reads DSGVTQTPKHLITATGQRVTLRCSPRSGDLSVYWYQQSLDQGLQFLIQYYNGEERAKGNILERFSAQQFPDLHSELNLSSLELGDSALYFCASSVVGLAGRDTTDTQYFGPGTRLTVL.